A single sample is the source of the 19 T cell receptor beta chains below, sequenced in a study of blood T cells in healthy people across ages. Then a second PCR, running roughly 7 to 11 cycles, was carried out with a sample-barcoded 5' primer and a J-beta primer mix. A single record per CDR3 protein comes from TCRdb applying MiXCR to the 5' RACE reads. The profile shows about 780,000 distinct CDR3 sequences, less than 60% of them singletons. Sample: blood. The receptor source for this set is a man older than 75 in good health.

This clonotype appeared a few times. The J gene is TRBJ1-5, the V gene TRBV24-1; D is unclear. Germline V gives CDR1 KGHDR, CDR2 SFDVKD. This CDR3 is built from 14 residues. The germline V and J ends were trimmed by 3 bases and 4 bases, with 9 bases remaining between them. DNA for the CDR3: TGTGCCACCAGTGATAGGGCGGGAAATCAGCCCCAGCATTTT. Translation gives CATSDRAGNQPQHF.

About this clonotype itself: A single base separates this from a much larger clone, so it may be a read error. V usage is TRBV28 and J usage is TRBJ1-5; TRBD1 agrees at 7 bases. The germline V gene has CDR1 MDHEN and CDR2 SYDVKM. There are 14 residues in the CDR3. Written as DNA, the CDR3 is TGTCGCCCGGGCGGACAGGATAGCAATCGGCCCCAGCATTTT. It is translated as CRPGGQDSNRPQHF. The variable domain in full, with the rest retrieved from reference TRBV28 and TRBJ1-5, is DVKVTQSSRYLVKRTGEKVFLECVQDMDHENMFWYRQDPGLGLRLIYFSYDVKMKEKGDIPEGYSVSREKKERFSLILESASTNQTSMYLCRPGGQDSNRPQHFGDGTRLSIL.

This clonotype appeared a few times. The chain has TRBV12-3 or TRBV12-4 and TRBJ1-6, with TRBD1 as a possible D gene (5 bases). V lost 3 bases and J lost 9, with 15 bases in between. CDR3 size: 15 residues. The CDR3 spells CASSFNGVQGSPLHF. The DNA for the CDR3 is TGTGCCAGCAGTTTCAACGGCGTCCAGGGTTCACCCCTCCACTTT.

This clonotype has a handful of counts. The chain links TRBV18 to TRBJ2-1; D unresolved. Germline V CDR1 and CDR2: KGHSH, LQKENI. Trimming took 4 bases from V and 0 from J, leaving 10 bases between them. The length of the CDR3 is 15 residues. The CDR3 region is CASSLDTGSYNEQFF. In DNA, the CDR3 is TGTGCCAGCTCACTCGACACGGGCTCCTACAATGAGCAGTTCTTC.

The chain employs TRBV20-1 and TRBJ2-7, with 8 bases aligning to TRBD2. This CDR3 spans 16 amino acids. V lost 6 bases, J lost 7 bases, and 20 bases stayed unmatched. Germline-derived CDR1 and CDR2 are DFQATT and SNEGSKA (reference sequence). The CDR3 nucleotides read TGCAGTGCCCTCCCTCTGGGAGCGGGAGACTACAATGAGCAGTACTTC. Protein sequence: CSALPLGAGDYNEQYF.

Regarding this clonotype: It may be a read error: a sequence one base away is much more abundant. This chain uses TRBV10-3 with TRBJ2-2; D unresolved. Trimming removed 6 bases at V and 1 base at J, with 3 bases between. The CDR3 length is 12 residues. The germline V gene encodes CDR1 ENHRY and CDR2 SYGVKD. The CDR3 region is CAIRENTGELFF. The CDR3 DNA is TGTGCCATCAGGGAGAACACCGGGGAGCTGTTTTTT.

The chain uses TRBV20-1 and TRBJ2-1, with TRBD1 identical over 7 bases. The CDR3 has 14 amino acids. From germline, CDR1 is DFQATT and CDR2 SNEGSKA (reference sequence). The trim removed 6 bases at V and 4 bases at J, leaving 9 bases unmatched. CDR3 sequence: CSARGTELYNEQFF. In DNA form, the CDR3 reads TGCAGTGCAAGGGGGACAGAGCTGTACAATGAGCAGTTCTTC.

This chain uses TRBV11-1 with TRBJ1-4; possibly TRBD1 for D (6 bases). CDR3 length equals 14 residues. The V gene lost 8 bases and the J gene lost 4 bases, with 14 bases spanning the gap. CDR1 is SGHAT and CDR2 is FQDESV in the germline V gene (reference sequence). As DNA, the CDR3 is TGTGCCAGCTCCTCCGGGACAAGTAATGAAAAACTGTTTTTT. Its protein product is CASSSGTSNEKLFF.

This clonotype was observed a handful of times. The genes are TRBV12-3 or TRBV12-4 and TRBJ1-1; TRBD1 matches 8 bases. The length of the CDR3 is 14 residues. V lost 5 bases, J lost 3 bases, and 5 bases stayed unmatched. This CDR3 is CASSRDRGYTEAFF. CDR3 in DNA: TGTGCCAGCAGTCGTGACAGGGGATACACTGAAGCTTTCTTT.

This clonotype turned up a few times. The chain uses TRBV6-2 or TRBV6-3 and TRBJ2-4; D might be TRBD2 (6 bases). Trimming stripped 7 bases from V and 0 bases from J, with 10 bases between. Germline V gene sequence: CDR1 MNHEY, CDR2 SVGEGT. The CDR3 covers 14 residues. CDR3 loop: CASNPGVAKNIQYF. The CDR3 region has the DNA TGTGCCAGCAACCCGGGGGTAGCCAAAAACATTCAGTACTTC.

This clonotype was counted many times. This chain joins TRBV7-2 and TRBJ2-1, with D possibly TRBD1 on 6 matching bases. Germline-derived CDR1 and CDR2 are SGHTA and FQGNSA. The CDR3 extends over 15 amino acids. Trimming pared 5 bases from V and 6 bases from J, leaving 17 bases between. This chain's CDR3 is CASSPWDTAGNEQFF. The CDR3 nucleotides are TGTGCCAGCAGCCCTTGGGACACCGCGGGCAATGAGCAGTTCTTC.

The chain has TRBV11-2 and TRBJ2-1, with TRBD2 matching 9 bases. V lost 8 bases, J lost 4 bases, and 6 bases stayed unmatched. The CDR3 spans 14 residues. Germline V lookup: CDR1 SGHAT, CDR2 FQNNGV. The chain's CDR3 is CASGERGVYNEQFF. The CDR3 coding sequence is TGTGCCAGCGGCGAGCGGGGGGTATACAATGAGCAGTTCTTC.

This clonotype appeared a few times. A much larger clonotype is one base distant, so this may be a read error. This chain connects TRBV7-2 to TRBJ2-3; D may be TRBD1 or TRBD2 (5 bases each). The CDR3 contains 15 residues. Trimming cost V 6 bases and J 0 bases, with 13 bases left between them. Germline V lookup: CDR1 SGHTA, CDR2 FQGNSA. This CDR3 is CASSQGRPSTDTQYF. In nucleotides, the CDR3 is TGTGCCAGCAGTCAGGGACGACCGAGCACAGATACGCAGTATTTT.

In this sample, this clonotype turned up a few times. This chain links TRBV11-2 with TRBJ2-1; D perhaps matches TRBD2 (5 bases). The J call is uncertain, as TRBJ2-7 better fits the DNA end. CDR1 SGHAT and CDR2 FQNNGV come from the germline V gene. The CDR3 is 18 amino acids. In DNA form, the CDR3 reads TGTGCCAGCAGCGCACGCCCCACCGGGGTCAGCTCCTACAATGAGCAGTACTTC. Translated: CASSARPTGVSSYNEQYF.

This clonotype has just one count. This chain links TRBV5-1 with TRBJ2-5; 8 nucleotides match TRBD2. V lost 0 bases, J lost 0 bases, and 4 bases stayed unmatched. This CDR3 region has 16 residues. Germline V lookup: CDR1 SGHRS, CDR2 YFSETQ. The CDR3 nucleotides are TGCGCCAGCAGCTTGGGTCCGGGACTAGACCAAGAGACCCAGTACTTC. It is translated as CASSLGPGLDQETQYF. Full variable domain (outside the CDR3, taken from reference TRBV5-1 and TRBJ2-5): KAGVTQTPRYLIKTRGQQVTLSCSPISGHRSVSWYQQTPGQGLQFLFEYFSETQRNKGNFPGRFSGRQFSNSRSEMNVSTLELGDSALYLCASSLGPGLDQETQYFGPGTRLLVL.

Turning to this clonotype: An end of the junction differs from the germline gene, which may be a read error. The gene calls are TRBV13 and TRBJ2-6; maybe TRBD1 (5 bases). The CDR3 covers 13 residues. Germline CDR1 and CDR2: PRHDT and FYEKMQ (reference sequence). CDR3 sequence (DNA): TGTGCCAGCAGTCGCTCTGGGGCCAACGTCCGGACTTTC. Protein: CASSRSGANVRTF. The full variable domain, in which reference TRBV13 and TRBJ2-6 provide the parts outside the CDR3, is AAGVIQSPRHLIKEKRETATLKCYPIPRHDTVYWYQQGPGQDPQFLISFYEKMQSDKGSIPDRFSAQQFSDYHSELNMSSLELGDSALYFCASSRSGANVRTFGAGSRLTVL.

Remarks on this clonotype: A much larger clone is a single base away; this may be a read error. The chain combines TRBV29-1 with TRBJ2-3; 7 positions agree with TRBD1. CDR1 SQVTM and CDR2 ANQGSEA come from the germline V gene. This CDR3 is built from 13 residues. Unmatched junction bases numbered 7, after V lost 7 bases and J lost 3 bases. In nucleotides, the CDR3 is TGCAGCGGGATGACAGGGACGACAGATACGCAGTATTTT. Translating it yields CSGMTGTTDTQYF.

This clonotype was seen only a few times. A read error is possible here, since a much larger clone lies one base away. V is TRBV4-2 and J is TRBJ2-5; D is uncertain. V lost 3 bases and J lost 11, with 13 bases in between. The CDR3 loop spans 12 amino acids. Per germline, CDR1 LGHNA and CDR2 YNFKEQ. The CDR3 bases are TGTGCCAGCAGCCAGGAATTTAATGAGCAGTACTTC. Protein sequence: CASSQEFNEQYF.

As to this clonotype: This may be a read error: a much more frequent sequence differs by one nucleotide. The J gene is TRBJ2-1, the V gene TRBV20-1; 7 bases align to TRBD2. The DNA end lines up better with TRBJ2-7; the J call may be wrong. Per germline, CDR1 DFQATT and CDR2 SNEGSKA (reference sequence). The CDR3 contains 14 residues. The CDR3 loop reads CSARASGIYNEQYF. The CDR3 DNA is TGCAGTGCCCGGGCTAGCGGTATCTACAATGAGCAGTACTTC.